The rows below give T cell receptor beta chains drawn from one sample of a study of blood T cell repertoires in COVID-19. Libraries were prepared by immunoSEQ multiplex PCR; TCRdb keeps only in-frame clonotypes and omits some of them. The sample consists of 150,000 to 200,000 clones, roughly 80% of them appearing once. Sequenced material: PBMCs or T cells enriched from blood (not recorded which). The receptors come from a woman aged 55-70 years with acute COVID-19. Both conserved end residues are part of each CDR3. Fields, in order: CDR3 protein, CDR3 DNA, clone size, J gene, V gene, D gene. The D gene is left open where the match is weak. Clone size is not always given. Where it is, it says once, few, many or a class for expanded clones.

CASSPGTGDSLSNQPQHF | TGTGCCAGCAGTCCCGGGACAGGGGACAGTCTTAGCAATCAGCCCCAGCATTTT | once | TRBJ1-5 | TRBV6-6 | TRBD1
CASSLRRDYNEQFF | TGTGCCAGCAGTCTGCGCCGGGATTACAATGAGCAGTTCTTC | NA | TRBJ2-1 | TRBV6-5 | NA
CASSSYSGRVSDTQYF | TGTGCCAGCTCATCCTACAGTGGGAGGGTTTCAGATACGCAGTATTTT | NA | TRBJ2-3 | TRBV18 | TRBD2
CASSKSTGGNNSPLHF | TGTGCCAGCAGTAAATCCACAGGGGGGAATAATTCACCCCTCCACTTT | NA | TRBJ1-6 | TRBV28 | TRBD1
CASSSEKGQTQYGYTF | TGTGCCAGCAGCTCGGAAAAAGGACAGACTCAATATGGCTACACCTTC | NA | TRBJ1-2 | TRBV7-9 | NA
CASSPQGSDTQYF | TGTGCCAGCAGCCCACAGGGATCCGATACGCAGTATTTT | few | TRBJ2-3 | TRBV5-6 | NA
CSVEDQQGSGYTF | TGCAGCGTTGAAGATCAACAGGGTAGCGGCTACACCTTC | NA | TRBJ1-2 | TRBV29-1 | NA
CASSPRGGADEQFF | TGCGCCAGCAGCCCGCGCGGGGGGGCAGACGAGCAGTTCTTC | NA | TRBJ2-1 | TRBV4-3 | TRBD2
CASSPREAGTSTDTQYF | TGTGCCAGCAGCCCCCGTGAGGCAGGGACTAGCACAGATACGCAGTATTTT | NA | TRBJ2-3 | TRBV7-9 | NA
CASSPSSYEQYF | TGTGCCAGCTCACCGAGCTCCTACGAGCAGTACTTC | NA | TRBJ2-7 | TRBV18 | NA
CASSLSQGSGNTIYF | TGTGCCAGCAGCTTGTCGCAGGGCTCTGGAAACACCATATATTTT | NA | TRBJ1-3 | TRBV5-4 | NA
CASSPGGMGYSPLHF | TGTGCCAGCAGCCCGGGGGGTATGGGTTATTCACCCCTCCACTTT | NA | TRBJ1-6 | TRBV3-1/TRBV3-2 | NA
CASSSRDEAFF | TGTGCCAGCAGTTCGCGGGATGAAGCTTTCTTT | many | TRBJ1-1 | TRBV28 | NA
CAWSVRGDGGYTF | TGTGCCTGGAGTGTACGGGGGGACGGAGGCTACACCTTC | few | TRBJ1-2 | TRBV30 | NA
CASSIDAPASGGTDTQYF | TGTGCCAGTAGTATAGACGCACCCGCTAGTGGGGGGACAGATACGCAGTATTTT | NA | TRBJ2-3 | TRBV19 | NA
CASSTGTSGFTDTQYF | TGTGCCAGCAGTACCGGGACTAGCGGTTTCACAGATACGCAGTATTTT | once | TRBJ2-3 | TRBV6-4 | TRBD2
CASSQDRQGPPYEQYF | TGCGCCAGCAGCCAAGATCGGCAGGGCCCGCCCTACGAGCAGTACTTC | NA | TRBJ2-7 | TRBV4-3 | NA
CASSDAHTGTEAFF | TGTGCCAGCAGCGACGCCCACACGGGCACTGAAGCTTTCTTT | NA | TRBJ1-1 | TRBV6-5 | NA
CASSLAARGRQETQYF | TGTGCCAGCAGCTTAGCCGCGCGGGGGAGACAAGAGACCCAGTACTTC | NA | TRBJ2-5 | TRBV7-6 | TRBD2
CAIRGDTDTQYF | TGTGCCATCAGGGGAGACACAGATACGCAGTATTTT | NA | TRBJ2-3 | TRBV10-3 | NA
CASSSGGSLNEKLFF | TGTGCCAGTAGTTCGGGGGGGTCCCTTAATGAAAAACTGTTTTTT | NA | TRBJ1-4 | TRBV19 | NA
CASARTGYRNEQFF | TGTGCCAGCGCACGGACAGGGTATCGCAATGAGCAGTTCTTC | NA | TRBJ2-1 | TRBV6-5 | TRBD1
CASSLVRYTEAFF | TGTGCCAGCAGCTTGGTGCGGTACACTGAAGCTTTCTTT | NA | TRBJ1-1 | TRBV5-8 | NA
CASSWTLAGTTDTQYF | TGTGCCAGCAGCTGGACCCTAGCGGGGACTACAGATACGCAGTATTTT | NA | TRBJ2-3 | TRBV7-9 | TRBD2
CASSLTPIAGEEQFF | TGTGCCAGCAGCTTAACCCCTATAGCGGGAGAAGAGCAGTTCTTC | NA | TRBJ2-1 | TRBV11-2 | TRBD2
CASSVVGWRSTDTQYF | TGTGCCAGCAGCGTAGTCGGGTGGCGTAGCACAGATACGCAGTATTTT | NA | TRBJ2-3 | TRBV9 | NA
CASSFQGLSNYGYTF | TGTGCCAGCAGCTTTCAGGGGTTATCTAACTATGGCTACACCTTC | NA | TRBJ1-2 | TRBV7-2 | NA
CAISTGENTEAFF | TGTGCCATCAGTACGGGGGAGAACACTGAAGCTTTCTTT | few | TRBJ1-1 | TRBV10-3 | NA
CASSQEGQSNQPQHF | TGTGCCAGCAGCCAAGAGGGACAGAGCAATCAGCCCCAGCATTTT | NA | TRBJ1-5 | TRBV4-2 | TRBD1
CASFLTVSRYGYTF | TGTGCCAGCTTTCTGACAGTTTCCAGATATGGCTACACCTTC | few | TRBJ1-2 | TRBV27 | NA
CASTYDGGGGRNEQFF | TGTGCCAGCACTTACGACGGGGGAGGAGGGAGGAATGAGCAGTTCTTC | NA | TRBJ2-1 | TRBV21-1 | NA
CATSELGGAMNTEAFF | TGTGCCACCAGTGAATTGGGAGGAGCGATGAACACTGAAGCTTTCTTT | NA | TRBJ1-1 | TRBV24-1 | NA
CASSQGVKWNTIYF | TGTGCCAGCAGCCAAGGAGTCAAATGGAACACCATATATTTT | NA | TRBJ1-3 | TRBV3-1/TRBV3-2 | NA
CASSLTGGTEAFF | TGTGCCAGCAGCTTGACTGGAGGCACTGAAGCTTTCTTT | NA | TRBJ1-1 | TRBV11-2 | NA
CSASGRGADEKLFF | TGCAGTGCTAGTGGGCGGGGCGCGGATGAAAAACTGTTTTTT | NA | TRBJ1-4 | TRBV20-1 | NA
CAWSTGNGNTIYF | TGTGCCTGGAGTACAGGAAACGGAAACACCATATATTTT | NA | TRBJ1-3 | TRBV30 | NA
CASSLREGLSYEQYF | TGTGCCAGCAGCTTACGGGAGGGACTCTCCTACGAGCAGTACTTC | NA | TRBJ2-7 | TRBV7-8 | TRBD2
CATYPSGDSGANVLTF | TGTGCCACCTACCCCAGCGGGGACTCTGGGGCCAACGTCCTGACTTTC | NA | TRBJ2-6 | TRBV10-3 | TRBD2
CSVGIQRGTNEKLFF | TGCAGCGTTGGAATCCAGCGAGGAACTAATGAAAAACTGTTTTTT | NA | TRBJ1-4 | TRBV29-1 | NA
CASSQTGGQGFSYTF | TGTGCCAGCAGCCAAACGGGTGGACAGGGTTTTAGCTACACCTTC | NA | TRBJ1-2 | TRBV9 | TRBD1
CSVESRDTEETQYF | TGCAGCGTTGAGAGCCGGGACACAGAAGAGACCCAGTACTTC | NA | TRBJ2-5 | TRBV29-1 | NA
CASSADSSRSTEAFF | TGTGCCAGCAGCGCAGACAGTAGCCGCAGCACTGAAGCTTTCTTT | NA | TRBJ1-1 | TRBV11-3 | NA